This TCR beta chain originates from a study of radiotherapy plus CTLA-4 blockade in lung cancer (dated by TCRdb to between 2018 and 2020). Notes on the research overall: Among the enrolled patients, 15% to 20% had an objective response, and 31% reached disease control. What the research found in general, with its limitations: Increased serum interferon-beta after radiation, together with early dynamic changes in blood T cell clones, were reported to be the strongest predictors of response. After treatment with radiotherapy and ipilimumab, TCR clones that originated in tumors expanded in peripheral blood.

The study tested focal radiation therapy combined with CTLA-4 blockade (ipilimumab) in patients with chemo-refractory metastatic non-small-cell lung cancer. After removal of 0 bases from V and 4 bases from J, the junction retains 15 bases not matched to a gene. The CDR3, from cysteine to phenylalanine, totals 20 residues. The entry retains the CDR3 DNA only, 60 bases that are in frame from base 1. In the germline V gene, CDR1 corresponds to MGHRA and CDR2 to YSYEKL. To prepare the library, the immunoSEQ multiplex PCR assay was applied. Here the immuneACCESS table is served through TCRdb, limited to in-frame sequences with V and J called. Missing clones are a known gap in these copies; in checked studies unresolved V genes cover under half, and the rest lacks a known reason. The sample contains roughly 40,000 clones, about four fifths of them found a single time. The top ten clones comprise more than 20% of the sample.

Comment on this clone: This receptor's antigen is unknown. Base quality data are lacking; no much larger clone is found one base away.

The source of this sequence is a human donor with non-small cell lung cancer that progressed on radiotherapy plus ipilimumab. The chain is encoded by TRBV4-1 joined to TRBJ2-5; 12 central nucleotides agree with TRBD2. This specimen consisted of peripheral blood, obtained from a patient treated with radiotherapy plus ipilimumab. In nucleotides, the sequence is TGCGCCAGCAGCCAAGATCCCGCATCGGCGCTAGCGGGGGGGGCAGAGACCCAGTACTTC. It encodes CASSQDPASALAGGAETQYF.